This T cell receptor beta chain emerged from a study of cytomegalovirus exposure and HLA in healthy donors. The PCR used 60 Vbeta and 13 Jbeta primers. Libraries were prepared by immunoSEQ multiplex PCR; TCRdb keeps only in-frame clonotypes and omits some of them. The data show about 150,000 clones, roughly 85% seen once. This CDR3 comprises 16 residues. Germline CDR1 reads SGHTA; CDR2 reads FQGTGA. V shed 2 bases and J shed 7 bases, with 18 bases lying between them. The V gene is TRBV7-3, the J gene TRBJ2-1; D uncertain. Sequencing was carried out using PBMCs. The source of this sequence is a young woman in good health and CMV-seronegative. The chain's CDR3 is CASSLGPPLIKNEQFF. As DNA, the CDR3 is TGTGCCAGCAGCTTAGGGCCTCCCCTTATCAAGAATGAGCAGTTCTTC.